Below, one TCR beta chain is given with its context. Antigen unknown. The data derive from a study of blood T cells in healthy people across ages. Germline-derived CDR1 and CDR2 are SGHTA and FQGNSA. The CDR3 contains 14 residues. The V end lost 1 base, the J end lost 3 bases, and 7 bases lay between the germline ends. Healthy Caucasians from Russia aged roughly 6 to 95 served as donors. A sample-barcoded 5' primer and a J-beta primer mix were used in a second PCR of about 7 to 12 cycles. Each CDR3 protein is one row after TCRdb ran MiXCR on the 5' RACE reads. The sample includes 850,000 to 1,000,000 distinct CDR3 sequences, roughly half seen only once; the top ten take 20% to 25%. Study-level results: Not knowing donor CMV status may have confounded expanded clonotype changes. Among long-lived donors, naive CD4+ cells were more numerous and diversity higher than in aged donors.

The source is a woman aged 60-75 years in good health. The specimen sequenced was blood. The rearrangement joins TRBV7-2 to TRBJ2-1, with D unclear. The DNA for the CDR3 is TGTGCCAGCAGCTTAGGCTCCATCTACAATGAGCAGTTCTTC. Protein sequence: CASSLGSIYNEQFF. Filled out from reference TRBV7-2 and TRBJ2-1, the complete variable domain reads GAGVSQSPSNKVTEKGKDVELRCDPISGHTALYWYRQSLGQGLEFLIYFQGNSAPDKSGLPSDRFSAERTGGSVSTLTIQRTQQEDSAVYLCASSLGSIYNEQFFGPGTRLTVL.